The entry below gives a single T cell receptor beta chain sequence along with its context. The antigen is unknown. Just one base apart from a much larger clone, this may be a read error. Using RNA transcripts as the source, TCR beta CDR3 regions were amplified. The HTBI set primed first-round TCR CDR3 RT-PCR. From the multiplex PCR reads, TCRdb called clonotypes with MiXCR, one entry per CDR3 protein. The sample holds some 500,000 distinct CDR3 sequences, around 15% seen once. The CDR3 length is 17 residues. Germline CDR1 reads SGHTA; CDR2 reads FQGNSA. This entry is derived from a study of T cells in Graves' hyperthyroidism and ophthalmopathy. Looking at the study overall: Peripheral blood was collected at initial diagnosis, before any treatment. Study-wide points: Before onset, ophthalmopathy was predicted by the model a median around 6 months earlier. In the analysis, a 13 V-J model separated ophthalmopathy from stable hyperthyroidism. Among clonotypes expanded in thyroid above 0.001, most were also found in blood.

The chain links TRBV7-2 to TRBJ2-2; 7 positions match TRBD2. The TCR was taken from a woman aged 30 to 39 with Graves' ophthalmopathy. Sequencing used blood. The CDR3 coding sequence is TGTGCCAGCAGCTCCCCGCTCCGGGACTACCTCACCGGGGGGCTGTTTTTT. This gives the protein CASSSPLRDYLTGGLFF. Complete variable domain (other parts from reference TRBV7-2 and TRBJ2-2): GAGVSQSPSNKVTEKGKDVELRCDPISGHTALYWYRQSLGQGLEFLIYFQGNSAPDKSGLPSDRFSAERTGGSVSTLTIQRTQQEDSAVYLCASSSPLRDYLTGGLFFGEGSRLTVL.